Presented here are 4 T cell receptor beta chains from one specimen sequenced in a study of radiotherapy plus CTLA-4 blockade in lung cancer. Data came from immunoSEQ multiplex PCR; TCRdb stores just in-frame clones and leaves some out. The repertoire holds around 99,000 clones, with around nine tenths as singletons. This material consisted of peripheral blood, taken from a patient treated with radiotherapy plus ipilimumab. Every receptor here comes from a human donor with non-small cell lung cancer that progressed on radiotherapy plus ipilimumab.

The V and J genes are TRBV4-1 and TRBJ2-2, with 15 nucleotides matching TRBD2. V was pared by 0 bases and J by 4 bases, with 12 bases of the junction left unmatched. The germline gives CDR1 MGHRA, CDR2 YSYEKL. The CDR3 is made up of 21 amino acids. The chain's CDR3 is CASSQDAPGTSGRWVTGELFF. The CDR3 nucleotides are TGCGCCAGCAGCCAAGATGCCCCCGGGACTAGCGGGAGGTGGGTCACCGGGGAGCTGTTTTTT.

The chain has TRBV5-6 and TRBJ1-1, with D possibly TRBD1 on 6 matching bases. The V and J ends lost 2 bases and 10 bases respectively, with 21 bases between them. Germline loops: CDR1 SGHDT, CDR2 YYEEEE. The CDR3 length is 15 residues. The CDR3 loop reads CASSFGGRGGFGAFF. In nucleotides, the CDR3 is TGTGCCAGCAGCTTTGGCGGCAGGGGAGGTTTTGGAGCTTTCTTT.

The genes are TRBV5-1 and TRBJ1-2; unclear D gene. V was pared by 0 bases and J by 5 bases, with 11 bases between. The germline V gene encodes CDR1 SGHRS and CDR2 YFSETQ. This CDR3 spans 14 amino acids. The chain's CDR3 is CASSLVLSGYGYTF. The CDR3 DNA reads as TGCGCCAGCAGCTTGGTATTGTCTGGGTATGGCTACACCTTC.

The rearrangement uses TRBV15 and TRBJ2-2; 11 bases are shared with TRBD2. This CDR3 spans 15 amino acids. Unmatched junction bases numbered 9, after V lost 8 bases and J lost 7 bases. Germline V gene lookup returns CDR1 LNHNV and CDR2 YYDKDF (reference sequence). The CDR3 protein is CATETSGSAVGELFF. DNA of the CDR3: TGTGCCACCGAAACTAGCGGGAGTGCTGTCGGGGAGCTGTTTTTT.